These 18 T cell receptor beta chains share one sample of origin, sequenced in a study of T-cell memory formation after mild COVID-19. TCRdb re-called the 5' RACE reads with MiXCR, one entry per CDR3 protein. The data hold a few hundred thousand distinct CDR3 sequences, with 25% to 30% observed a single time. The sample taken for sequencing was PBMCs or a T cell subset sorted from them (not recorded which). Every receptor here comes from an adult woman who had mild COVID-19 (a few samples of this study predate the infection). Cell type and time point are not known.

This clonotype occurred a few times. The chain combines TRBV29-1 with TRBJ2-1, with D perhaps matching TRBD1 (5 bases). The CDR3 has 16 amino acids. Trimming took off 8 bases at V and 0 bases at J, with 20 bases between the two ends. Germline CDR1 SQVTM, CDR2 ANQGSEA. CDR3 region: CSIRGHRDSSYNEQFF. The CDR3 region has the DNA TGCAGCATCAGAGGACATCGAGACAGCTCCTACAATGAGCAGTTCTTC.

The J gene is TRBJ2-1, the V gene TRBV7-8; TRBD2 aligns across 15 bases. The CDR3 is 17 amino acids. From germline, CDR1 is SGHVS and CDR2 FQNEAQ. J gave up 6 bases and V 5 bases, and 8 bases lay outside the gene matches. The DNA for the CDR3 is TGTGCCAGCAGCCCCGGGACTAGCGGGGGGAGACGCAATGAGCAGTTCTTC. This gives the protein CASSPGTSGGRRNEQFF.

A few counts support this clonotype. CDR3 sequence reads: CASSVEGSGHQETQYF. The CDR3 coding sequence is TGTGCCAGCAGCGTAGAGGGTAGCGGGCACCAAGAGACCCAGTACTTC. This sequence joins TRBV9 and TRBJ2-5; TRBD2 matches at 7 bases. Losses at the gene ends were 0 bases for V and 0 bases for J; bases not matched to a gene: 5. The CDR3 has 16 amino acids. The germline gives CDR1 SGDLS, CDR2 YYNGEE.

In this sample, this clonotype turned up a few times. The rearrangement uses TRBV5-1 and TRBJ2-7; TRBD1 matches at 9 bases. The CDR3 sequence is 15 residues long. With 4 bases clipped from V and 1 base from J, the junction kept 6 bases outside the gene matches. The germline V gene has CDR1 SGHRS and CDR2 YFSETQ. CDR3 bases: TGCGCCAGCAGCCCAACCGGGACAGGGTCCTACGAGCAGTACTTC. This sequence encodes CASSPTGTGSYEQYF.

The rearrangement links TRBV5-1 to TRBJ2-3; D possibly corresponds to TRBD1 (7 bases). V dropped 4 bases and J dropped 2 bases, with 14 bases sitting between them. The CDR3 covers 15 residues. Per the germline V gene, CDR1 is SGHRS and CDR2 is YFSETQ. The CDR3 loop reads CASSPGGTHTDTQYF. The CDR3 nucleotides are TGCGCCAGCAGCCCAGGGGGGACTCACACAGATACGCAGTATTTT.

A few counts support this clonotype. The CDR3 loop is CASSPLRNPNTEAFF. DNA of the CDR3: TGCGCCAGCAGCCCCCTCCGAAACCCTAACACTGAAGCTTTCTTT. The rearrangement joins TRBV4-1 to TRBJ1-1; D is unclear. V dropped 4 bases and J dropped 2 bases, with 14 bases sitting between them. This CDR3 is 15 amino acids long. Germline V gene lookup returns CDR1 MGHRA and CDR2 YSYEKL.

The rearrangement joins TRBV11-2 to TRBJ2-6; 14 bases line up with TRBD2. Losses at the gene ends were 4 bases for V and 1 base for J; bases not matched to a gene: 6. Germline V CDR1 and CDR2: SGHAT, FQNNGV. The CDR3 has 19 residues. CDR3 amino acids: CASSSPGLAGGSGANVLTF. The CDR3 bases are TGTGCCAGCAGCTCCCCCGGACTAGCGGGAGGATCTGGGGCCAACGTCCTGACTTTC.

The gene calls are TRBV29-1 and TRBJ2-7; 9 positions match TRBD1. Trimming cost V 1 base and J 5 bases; bases outside gene matches: 3. The CDR3 length is 13 residues. Germline V lookup: CDR1 SQVTM, CDR2 ANQGSEA. The CDR3 is CSVEGTGDDEQYF. The CDR3 DNA reads TGCAGCGTTGAAGGGACAGGGGACGACGAGCAGTACTTC.

The chain carries TRBV12-3 or TRBV12-4 and TRBJ2-3; 9 bases are shared with TRBD2. The V segment lost 5 bases and the J segment 5 bases; nucleotides outside the gene matches: 8. The CDR3 is made up of 15 amino acids. The DNA of the CDR3 is TGTGCCAGCAGTAACCTAGCGGGGTTAGAAGATACGCAGTATTTT. It encodes CASSNLAGLEDTQYF.

At least ten counts were recorded for this clonotype. This chain links TRBV15 with TRBJ2-2, with D possibly called TRBD1 or TRBD2 (6 bases each). The CDR3 totals 19 residues. V dropped 5 bases and J dropped 3 bases, with 25 bases sitting between them. CDR1 and CDR2 (germline): LNHNV, YYDKDF (reference sequence). The CDR3 sequence: CATSGPEGRTGKDTGELFF. For the CDR3, the DNA is TGTGCCACCAGCGGACCGGAGGGGCGAACAGGGAAGGACACCGGGGAGCTGTTTTTT.

The table lists this clonotype with a few counts. V usage is TRBV12-3 or TRBV12-4 and J usage is TRBJ2-7, with TRBD1 identical over 8 bases. The CDR3 is 14 amino acids. Trimming at V came to 7 bases and at J to 5 bases, leaving 10 bases not matched to a gene. CDR3 coding DNA: TGTGCCAGCACCATCCCGGACAGGGCCCACGAGCAGTACTTC. It yields the protein CASTIPDRAHEQYF.

The genes are TRBV5-6 and TRBJ1-1; possibly TRBD1 for D (6 bases). With 2 bases removed from V and 6 bases from J, the gap between germline ends came to 11 bases. CDR3 length: 13 residues. The V gene's germline CDR1 is SGHDT and CDR2 YYEEEE. The CDR3 coding sequence is TGTGCCAGCAGCTTACAGGGTTTGGCTGAAGCTTTCTTT. This codes for CASSLQGLAEAFF.

This chain joins TRBV2 and TRBJ1-1; 8 bases map to TRBD1. This CDR3 region has 18 residues. Germline trimming cut 5 bases from V and 0 bases from J; bases unmatched to any gene: 14. The germline V gene has CDR1 SNHLY and CDR2 FYNNEI. CDR3 sequence (DNA): TGTGCCAGCAGTAAGGACAGGGCCAGCCCGAATATGAACACTGAAGCTTTCTTT. Protein: CASSKDRASPNMNTEAFF.

This clonotype was observed a handful of times. The V call is TRBV9, the J call TRBJ2-2; D possibly matches TRBD1 or TRBD2 (6 bases each). Germline V gene data show CDR1 as SGDLS and CDR2 as YYNGEE. The CDR3 runs 14 residues. With 5 bases removed from V and 4 bases from J, the gap between germline ends came to 12 bases. The CDR3 sequence is CASREGGPTGELFF. As DNA, the CDR3 is TGTGCCAGCAGAGAGGGGGGACCCACCGGGGAGCTGTTTTTT.

The CDR3: CASSQDPGDNEQFF. The CDR3 DNA reads as TGTGCCAGCAGCCAAGATCCGGGGGACAATGAGCAGTTCTTC. V is TRBV4-2 and J is TRBJ2-1; possible D gene TRBD2, 6 bases. V gave up 0 bases and J gave up 5 bases, with 8 bases separating them. Germline V gene data show CDR1 as LGHNA and CDR2 as YNFKEQ. The CDR3 length is 14 residues.

The chain carries TRBV6-5 and TRBJ2-1; possibly TRBD2 for D (6 bases). The V end was cut by 2 bases, the J end by 0 bases, with 14 bases between. The germline V gene has CDR1 MNHEY and CDR2 SVGAGI. There are 17 residues in the CDR3. CDR3 protein: CASSYRTTVGSYNEQFF. The CDR3 bases are TGTGCCAGCAGTTACCGGACTACTGTCGGCTCCTACAATGAGCAGTTCTTC.

The chain has TRBV5-5 and TRBJ2-7; TRBD1 aligns across 8 bases. Germline V gene data show CDR1 as SGHKS and CDR2 as YYEKEE (reference sequence). The length of the CDR3 is 15 residues. J gave up 2 bases and V 4 bases, and 8 bases lay outside the gene matches. The CDR3 nucleotides read TGTGCCAGCAGCCCAGGACAGGGTTGGCCCTACGAGCAGTACTTC. This gives the protein CASSPGQGWPYEQYF.

The chain combines TRBV20-1 with TRBJ2-2; 9 bases map to TRBD2. With 1 base clipped from V and 4 bases from J, the junction kept 7 bases outside the gene matches. Germline CDR1 DFQATT, CDR2 SNEGSKA (reference sequence). The CDR3 sequence is 16 residues long. DNA of the CDR3: TGCAGTGCTAGAGGACGGCGGGGGGGCCGCACCGGGGAGCTGTTTTTT. Encoded protein: CSARGRRGGRTGELFF.